This T cell receptor beta chain is drawn from a study of cytomegalovirus exposure and HLA in healthy donors. General study results and limits: For most subjects, TCR beta sequences were reported to predict HLA-A and HLA-B alleles with accuracy.

A note on this clone: The antigen is not known.

Trimming removed 4 bases from V and 3 bases from J, with 9 bases in between. This CDR3 has 13 amino acids. Germline-derived CDR1 and CDR2 are MNHNS and SASEGT. Use of 60 Vbeta and 13 Jbeta primers characterized the PCR. Assay: immunoSEQ multiplex PCR; the TCRdb copy retains only in-frame clones and omits some. This sample's clone table lists about 130,000 clones. The chain is built from TRBV6-1 and TRBJ1-1; the D is unclear. Sequencing was carried out using PBMCs. This receptor was obtained from a woman in her thirties or forties in good health and CMV-seropositive. The CDR3 DNA follows: TGTGCCAGCAGTGCCGCGCTATACACTGAAGCTTTCTTT. This encodes CASSAALYTEAFF.